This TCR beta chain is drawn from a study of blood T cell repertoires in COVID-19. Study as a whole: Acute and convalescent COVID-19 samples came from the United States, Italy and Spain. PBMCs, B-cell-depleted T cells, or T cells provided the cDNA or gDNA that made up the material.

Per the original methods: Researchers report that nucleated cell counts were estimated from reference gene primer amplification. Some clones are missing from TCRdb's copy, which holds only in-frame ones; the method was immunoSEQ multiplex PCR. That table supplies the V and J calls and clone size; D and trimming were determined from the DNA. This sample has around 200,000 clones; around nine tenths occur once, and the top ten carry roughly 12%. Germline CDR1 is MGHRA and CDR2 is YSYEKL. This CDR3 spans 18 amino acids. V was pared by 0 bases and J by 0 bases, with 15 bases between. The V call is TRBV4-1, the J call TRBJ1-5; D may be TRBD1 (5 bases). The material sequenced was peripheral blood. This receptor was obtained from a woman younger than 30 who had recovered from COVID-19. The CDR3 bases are TGCGCCAGCAGCCAAGATGGTGGGGGGGGATATAGCAATCAGCCCCAGCATTTT. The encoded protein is CASSQDGGGGYSNQPQHF.